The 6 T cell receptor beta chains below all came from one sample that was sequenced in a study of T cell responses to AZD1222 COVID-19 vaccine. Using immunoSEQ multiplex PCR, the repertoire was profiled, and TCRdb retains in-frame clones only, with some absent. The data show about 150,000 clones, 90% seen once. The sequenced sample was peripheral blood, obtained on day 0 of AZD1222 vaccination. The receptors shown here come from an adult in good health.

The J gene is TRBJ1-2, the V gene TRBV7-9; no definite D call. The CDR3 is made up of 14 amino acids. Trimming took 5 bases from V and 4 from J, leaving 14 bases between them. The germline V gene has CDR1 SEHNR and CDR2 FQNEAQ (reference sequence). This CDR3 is CASSPPGSTYGYTF. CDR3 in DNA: TGTGCCAGCAGCCCTCCGGGCAGCACCTATGGCTACACCTTC.

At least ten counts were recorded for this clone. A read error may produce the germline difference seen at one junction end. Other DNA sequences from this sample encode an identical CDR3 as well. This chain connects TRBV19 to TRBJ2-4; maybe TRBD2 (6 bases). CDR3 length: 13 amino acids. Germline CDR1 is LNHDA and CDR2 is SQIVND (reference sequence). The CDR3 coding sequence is TGTGCCAGTAGTATAGGGGGTCATCGGGGGAACCATTGG. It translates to CASSIGGHRGNHW. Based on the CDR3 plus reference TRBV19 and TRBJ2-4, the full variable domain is DGGITQSPKYLFRKEGQNVTLSCEQNLNHDAMYWYRQDPGQGLRLIYYSQIVNDFQKGDIAEGYSVSREKKESFPLTVTSAQKNPTAFYLCASSIGGHRGNHWGAGTRLSVL.

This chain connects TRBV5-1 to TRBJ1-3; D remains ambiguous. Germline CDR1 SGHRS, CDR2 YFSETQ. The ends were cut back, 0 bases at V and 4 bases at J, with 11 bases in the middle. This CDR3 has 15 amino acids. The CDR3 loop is CASSLGDNSGNTIYF. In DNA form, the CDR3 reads TGCGCCAGCAGCTTGGGTGACAATTCCGGAAACACCATATATTTT.

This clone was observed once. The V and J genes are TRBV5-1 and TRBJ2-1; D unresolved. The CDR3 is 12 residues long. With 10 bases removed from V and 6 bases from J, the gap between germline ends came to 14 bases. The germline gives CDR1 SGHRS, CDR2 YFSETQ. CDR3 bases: TGCGCCTCGGCCCGGGTCACCAATGAGCAGTTCTTC. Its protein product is CASARVTNEQFF.

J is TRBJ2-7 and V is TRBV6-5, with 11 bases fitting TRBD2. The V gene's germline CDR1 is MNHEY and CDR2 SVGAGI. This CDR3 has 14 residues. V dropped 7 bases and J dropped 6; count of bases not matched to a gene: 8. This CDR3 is CASTLLAGEAEQYF. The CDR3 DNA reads TGTGCCAGCACTTTACTAGCGGGGGAAGCCGAGCAGTACTTC.

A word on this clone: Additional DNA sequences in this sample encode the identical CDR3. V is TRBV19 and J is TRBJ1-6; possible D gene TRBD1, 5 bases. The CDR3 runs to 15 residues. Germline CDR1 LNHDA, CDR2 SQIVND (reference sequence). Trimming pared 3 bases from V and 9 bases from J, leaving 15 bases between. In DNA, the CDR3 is TGTGCCAGTAGTATCGGGGGGGGTGCGGGTTCACCCCTCCACTTT. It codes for CASSIGGGAGSPLHF.